These 27 T cell receptor beta chains share one sample of origin, sequenced in a study of T cells after yellow fever vaccination. Via MiXCR, TCRdb re-called the 5' RACE reads, giving one row per CDR3 protein. The sample lists around 310,000 distinct CDR3 sequences, roughly 8.7% occurring once. Specimen: PBMCs, collected on the day of the first yellow fever vaccination. The source is a man between 18 and 29 years old who received the YFV17D yellow fever vaccine.

This clonotype turned up a few times. The V and J genes are TRBV4-3 and TRBJ1-1; weak D call: TRBD1 (5 bases). Germline loops: CDR1 LGHNA, CDR2 YSLEER. The CDR3 contains 18 residues. V lost 0 bases, J lost 0 bases, and 17 bases lay in between. The CDR3 nucleotides read TGCGCCAGCAGCCAAGACGGAGGGGTCGCGCTCATGAACACTGAAGCTTTCTTT. Amino acids: CASSQDGGVALMNTEAFF.

The chain has TRBV14 and TRBJ1-2; possible D gene TRBD1, 6 bases. Germline V lookup: CDR1 SGHDN, CDR2 FVKESK. This CDR3 contains 14 residues. V was trimmed by 6 bases and J by 8 bases, leaving 19 bases between them. CDR3 region: CASRPSGGSVGYTF. In nucleotides, the CDR3 is TGTGCCAGCAGACCCTCGGGGGGCTCGGTGGGCTACACCTTC.

This clonotype has just a few counts. The chain uses TRBV12-3 or TRBV12-4 and TRBJ2-7, with unresolved D. V lost 7 bases and J 2 bases, leaving 12 bases between the germline ends. The CDR3 has 13 amino acids. CDR3 in DNA: TGTGCCAGCACCCCCGGAGATGCCTACGAGCAGTACTTC. Protein sequence: CASTPGDAYEQYF.

Comment on this clonotype: One junction end does not reproduce the germline sequence, and a read error may be involved. The CDR3 loop reads CASSTSGGLFLF. Here the CDR3 DNA reads TGTGCCAGCAGTACCTCCGGAGGACTCTTCCTCTTC. This chain joins TRBV7-8 and TRBJ2-1; D perhaps matches TRBD2 (5 bases). The CDR3 is 12 amino acids. Germline V gene lookup returns CDR1 SGHVS and CDR2 FQNEAQ.

The chain combines TRBV29-1 with TRBJ2-7; D may be TRBD1 (6 bases). Deletions cut 5 bases from V and 5 bases from J, with 16 bases between. This CDR3 is 13 amino acids long. Germline CDR1 reads SQVTM; CDR2 reads ANQGSEA. The CDR3 DNA sequence: TGCAGCGTTTCCCCCGACGGGACAAACGAGCAGTACGTC. Amino acid sequence: CSVSPDGTNEQYV.

The chain uses TRBV18 and TRBJ2-1; the D is unclear. The V end lost 0 bases, the J end lost 8 bases, and 8 bases lay between the germline ends. The CDR3 covers 13 residues. The germline V gene encodes CDR1 KGHSH and CDR2 LQKENI. The CDR3 DNA is TGTGCCAGCTCACCACCGAGTTTCTATGAGCAGTTCTTC. Residues: CASSPPSFYEQFF.

This chain joins TRBV5-4 and TRBJ1-1, with unresolved D. From germline, CDR1 is SGHNT and CDR2 YYREEE (reference sequence). CDR3 size: 15 residues. Trimming stripped 3 bases from V and 1 base from J, with 13 bases between. The CDR3 region is CASSSPRAGNTEAFF. CDR3 DNA sequence: TGTGCCAGCAGCTCCCCTCGGGCCGGGAACACTGAAGCTTTCTTT.

The genes are TRBV10-2 and TRBJ2-7, with 8 nucleotides matching TRBD2. The germline CDR1 and CDR2 sequences are WSHSY and SAAADI. The CDR3 covers 15 residues. V gave up 1 base and J gave up 0 bases; unmatched junction bases: 2. The CDR3, as DNA: TGCGCCAGCAGTGAGTTAGCGGGAACCTCCTACGAGCAGTACGTC. Encoded protein: CASSELAGTSYEQYV.

This clonotype turned up a few times. The chain uses TRBV5-5 and TRBJ2-3, with D tentatively TRBD1 (5 bases). The CDR3 length is 15 residues. Germline lookup yields CDR1 SGHKS and CDR2 YYEKEE (reference sequence). Trimming took off 0 bases at V and 4 bases at J, with 12 bases between the two ends. The CDR3 sequence: CASSLVSGAADTQYF. The CDR3, as DNA: TGTGCCAGCAGCTTGGTATCTGGGGCTGCAGATACGCAGTATTTT.

This clonotype was detected a few times. This chain uses TRBV7-9 with TRBJ2-1; 7 bases match TRBD1. From germline, CDR1 is SEHNR and CDR2 FQNEAQ (reference sequence). V lost 2 bases, J lost 8 bases, and 9 bases stayed unmatched. The CDR3 covers 15 residues. The CDR3 DNA sequence: TGTGCCAGCAGCTTATTGCAGGCAGGGGGAGATGAGCAGTTCTTC. Amino acid sequence: CASSLLQAGGDEQFF.

In its sample, this clonotype was seen many times. This sequence joins TRBV4-3 and TRBJ1-1; TRBD1 aligns across 8 bases. Looked up from germline, CDR1 is LGHNA and CDR2 is YSLEER. V lost 0 bases, J lost 4 bases, and 10 bases stayed unmatched. This CDR3 comprises 17 residues. CDR3 nucleotide sequence: TGCGCCAGCAGCCAAGATCTCCAGGGGGCGCGATCCACTGAAGCTTTCTTT. This gives the protein CASSQDLQGARSTEAFF.

This sequence joins TRBV24-1 and TRBJ1-1, with 8 positions matching TRBD1. V dropped 5 bases and J dropped 3; count of bases not matched to a gene: 1. The CDR3 covers 13 residues. Germline CDR1 reads KGHDR; CDR2 reads SFDVKD. CDR3 coding DNA: TGTGCCACCAGTGGCAGGGGGCACACTGAAGCTTTCTTT. It encodes CATSGRGHTEAFF.

This clonotype was observed a handful of times. V is TRBV7-2 and J is TRBJ2-5; D gene ambiguous. Trimming took off 2 bases at V and 2 bases at J, with 12 bases between the two ends. Germline V gives CDR1 SGHTA, CDR2 FQGNSA. This CDR3 has 15 residues. The CDR3 region is CASSLTRGIQETQYF. The CDR3 bases are TGTGCCAGCAGCTTAACACGCGGAATTCAAGAGACCCAGTACTTC.

This chain connects TRBV4-2 to TRBJ2-1, with D possibly being TRBD2 (5 bases). CDR1 LGHNA and CDR2 YNFKEQ come from the germline V gene. The CDR3 is made up of 16 amino acids. The V end was cut by 0 bases, the J end by 5 bases, with 14 bases between. CDR3 in DNA: TGTGCCAGCAGCCAAGAAAGAAGTAGCGCTGACAATGAGCAGTTCTTC. This sequence encodes CASSQERSSADNEQFF.

This clonotype was seen a few times. The rearrangement uses TRBV4-3 and TRBJ1-5, with TRBD1 matching 8 bases. The germline V gene has CDR1 LGHNA and CDR2 YSLEER. CDR3 size: 17 residues. V shed 1 base, J shed 8 bases, and the junction held 13 bases outside the gene matches. Here the CDR3 DNA reads TGCGCCAGCAGCCAAGTTTGGACAGGGACCCTGCGGGAGCCCCAGCATTTT. This codes for CASSQVWTGTLREPQHF.

There are many counts of this clonotype. This CDR3 is CASSAGTGAYEQYF. CDR3 nucleotide sequence: TGTGCCAGCAGCGCCGGGACAGGGGCCTACGAGCAGTACTTC. The chain carries TRBV11-2 and TRBJ2-7; 10 bases match TRBD1. This CDR3 contains 14 residues. After removal of 5 bases from V and 2 bases from J, the junction contained 3 bases not matched to a gene. Per the germline V gene, CDR1 is SGHAT and CDR2 is FQNNGV.

With regard to this clonotype: The junction shows a germline mismatch at one end, possibly a read error. The rearrangement links TRBV7-2 to TRBJ2-5; 9 positions agree with TRBD1. CDR1 and CDR2 (germline): SGHTA, FQGNSA. The CDR3 totals 14 residues. CDR3 protein: CASSVGTGIEIQYF. The CDR3 coding sequence is TGTGCCAGCAGCGTTGGGACAGGGATTGAGATCCAGTACTTC.

In this sample, this clonotype turned up a few times. The rearrangement links TRBV3-1 to TRBJ2-1, with TRBD2 as a possible D gene (7 bases). CDR1 and CDR2 from the germline V gene are LGHDT and YNNKEL (reference sequence). Between the trimmed V and J ends, which lost 0 bases and 4 bases, there was a span of 16 bases. This CDR3 contains 17 residues. The CDR3 region is CASSQDLGGGSYNEQFF. The CDR3 DNA reads as TGTGCCAGCAGCCAAGATCTGGGCGGGGGCTCATACAATGAGCAGTTCTTC.

This sequence joins TRBV24-1 and TRBJ2-3; tentative D call: TRBD2 (5 bases). Germline lookup yields CDR1 KGHDR and CDR2 SFDVKD. Trimming left V 5 bases short and J 4 bases short, with 9 bases between. This CDR3 spans 13 amino acids. CDR3 sequence reads: CATSGEAADTQYF. CDR3 bases: TGTGCCACCAGTGGGGAAGCGGCAGATACGCAGTATTTT.

This chain links TRBV4-1 with TRBJ1-1; 8 positions match TRBD1. Germline loops: CDR1 MGHRA, CDR2 YSYEKL. Trimming took 0 bases from V and 1 from J; bases not matched to a gene: 13. The CDR3 is made up of 19 amino acids. DNA for the CDR3: TGCGCCAGCAGCCAAGAGGGGCAGGGGGCGCGGTCGAGGAACACTGAAGCTTTCTTT. Its protein is CASSQEGQGARSRNTEAFF.

The rearrangement links TRBV6-5 to TRBJ2-1; the D is unclear. Trimming stripped 2 bases from V and 8 bases from J, with 10 bases between. The CDR3 has 13 residues. CDR1 is MNHEY and CDR2 is SVGAGI in the germline V gene. The CDR3 loop is CASSYLQVDEQFF. The CDR3 DNA reads as TGTGCCAGCAGTTACCTCCAAGTGGATGAGCAGTTCTTC.

The chain employs TRBV4-1 and TRBJ1-4, with 8 bases matching TRBD1. The CDR3 extends over 17 amino acids. Germline-derived CDR1 and CDR2 are MGHRA and YSYEKL. With V trimmed by 1 base and J by 3 bases, 7 bases remained unmatched. The CDR3 DNA follows: TGCGCCAGCAGCCAAGGGCAGGGGGCCTGGCCTAATGAAAAACTGTTTTTT. Amino acids: CASSQGQGAWPNEKLFF.

V and J are TRBV7-2 and TRBJ1-4; D remains unclear. CDR3 size: 15 residues. The V gene's germline CDR1 is SGHTA and CDR2 FQGNSA. Trimming took 1 base from V and 3 from J, leaving 9 bases between them. CDR3 amino acids: CASSLGDTSNEKLFF. In DNA form, the CDR3 reads TGTGCCAGCAGCTTAGGCGACACATCTAATGAAAAACTGTTTTTT.

This clonotype has more than one count but fewer than ten. The chain is built from TRBV6-6 and TRBJ1-6, with a weak D call TRBD1 (5 bases). The CDR3 is made up of 13 amino acids. V dropped 4 bases and J dropped 11 bases, with 12 bases sitting between them. Germline assignment: CDR1 MNHNY and CDR2 SVGAGI (reference sequence). The CDR3 DNA is TGTGCCAGCAGTTTCAGGGCCCAAGCACCCCTCCACTTT. It is translated as CASSFRAQAPLHF.

This clonotype was counted only a few times. The V and J genes are TRBV11-2 and TRBJ2-2; 12 bases map to TRBD2. This CDR3 comprises 18 residues. Germline assignment: CDR1 SGHAT and CDR2 FQNNGV. With V trimmed by 5 bases and J by 7 bases, 14 bases remained unmatched. CDR3 residues: CASSLTGLAGHRGGELFF. For the CDR3, the DNA is TGTGCCAGCAGCCTCACAGGACTAGCGGGGCACAGGGGCGGGGAGCTGTTTTTT.

This clonotype was picked up many times. V gene TRBV7-2 combines with J gene TRBJ2-1; TRBD2 is a possible D gene (6 bases). Trimming cost V 5 bases and J 4 bases, with 15 bases left between them. This CDR3 spans 15 amino acids. CDR1 and CDR2 (germline): SGHTA, FQGNSA. The CDR3 here is CASSRDFSPYNEQFF. In DNA form, the CDR3 reads TGTGCCAGCAGCCGGGACTTCTCGCCTTACAATGAGCAGTTCTTC.

The chain's CDR3 is CASSRLASNTGELFF. The CDR3 DNA follows: TGTGCCAGCAGCCGACTAGCGTCGAACACCGGGGAGCTGTTTTTT. The chain is built from TRBV6-2 or TRBV6-3 and TRBJ2-2; 8 bases fit TRBD2. Germline lookup yields CDR1 MNHEY and CDR2 SVGEGT. After removal of 6 bases from V and 0 bases from J, the junction contained 3 bases not matched to a gene. The CDR3 sequence is 15 residues long.